A selection of T cell receptor beta chains follows, all from one sample in a study of OX40 agonist ivuxolimab in advanced cancers. Repertoires were generated with immunoSEQ multiplex PCR, while TCRdb's copy carries only in-frame clones and drops some. This table holds fewer than 70,000 clones, 80% to 95% found once. Sequenced material: CD4+ or CD8+ T cells sorted from blood, taken in a trial of the OX40 agonist ivuxolimab. The receptors were gathered from an adult with an advanced solid tumor such as melanoma, head and neck, liver or kidney cancer. Each CDR3 is given with its conserved first and last residue. Each record gives: V gene, D gene, clone size, J gene, CDR3 DNA, CDR3 protein. A D gene is named only where the DNA matches it firmly. The size of a clone is reported for some rows only, either as once, few or many, or as a class for expanded clones.

TRBV29-1	.	once	TRBJ2-5	TGCAGCGCAGGGACAAACCAGGCCCACCAGTACTTC	CSAGTNQAHQYF
TRBV4-3	TRBD2	few	TRBJ2-2	TGCGCCAGCAGCCAAGCGCGGGAGGGCCTAGGGAAGACCGGGGAGCTGTTTTTT	CASSQAREGLGKTGELFF
TRBV4-3	TRBD2	.	TRBJ2-1	TGCGCCAGCAGCCAAGATGGGCCCAGCGGGGGGCCCTACAATGAGCAGTTCTTC	CASSQDGPSGGPYNEQFF
TRBV12-5	.	.	TRBJ2-7	TGTGCTAGTGGTTTGTACACATTTCCCTACGAGCAGTACTTC	CASGLYTFPYEQYF
TRBV13	.	.	TRBJ2-4	TGTGCCAGCAGCTTTGGGATAGCCAAAAACATTCAGTACTTC	CASSFGIAKNIQYF
TRBV29-1	.	.	TRBJ1-2	TGCAGCGTTCCAAACCTGCTACAGGGTAGTTCGAAAGGCTACACCTTC	CSVPNLLQGSSKGYTF
TRBV15	.	.	TRBJ2-7	TGTGCCACCAGCAGAGCGGGGGCGCCGGACGAGCAGTACTTC	CATSRAGAPDEQYF
TRBV2	.	.	TRBJ2-3	TGTGCCAGCAGTGAAATCAGAGGCACAGATACGCAGTATTTT	CASSEIRGTDTQYF
TRBV5-6	TRBD2	.	TRBJ2-5	TGTGCCAGCAGCCTAAGGACTAGCGGCCAAGAGACCCAGTACTTC	CASSLRTSGQETQYF
TRBV11-2	.	.	TRBJ2-3	TGTGCCAGCAGCTTCCTGGGGCCCCCAGGGGATACGCAGTATTTT	CASSFLGPPGDTQYF
TRBV29-1	.	.	TRBJ2-1	TGCAGCGTTGTAGGGGAGGCCCCCTTCTACAATGAGCAGTTCTTC	CSVVGEAPFYNEQFF
TRBV29-1	.	.	TRBJ1-2	TGCAGCCTCTGGCTTGACCAGGGCTACACCTTC	CSLWLDQGYTF
TRBV27	.	.	TRBJ1-2	TGTGCCAGCAGTTTATCGGGGGGGGATGGCTACACCTTC	CASSLSGGDGYTF
TRBV7-9	.	.	TRBJ2-5	TGTGCCAGCAGCTTAGATTCTCAGGGATCCCAAGAGACCCAGTACTTC	CASSLDSQGSQETQYF
TRBV7-2	TRBD2	.	TRBJ2-2	TGTGCCAGCAGCTTAGGACTAGCGGGAGGCAACACCGGGGAGCTGTTTTTT	CASSLGLAGGNTGELFF
TRBV14	TRBD2	.	TRBJ2-3	TGTGCCAGCAGCCAGGCGGGACTAGCGGTCACAGATACGCAGTATTTT	CASSQAGLAVTDTQYF
TRBV4-1	.	.	TRBJ2-7	TGCGCCAGCAGCCAAACAGGGTTCGGGTACGAGCAGTACTTC	CASSQTGFGYEQYF